These T cell receptor beta chains were read from a single sample in a study of cytomegalovirus exposure and HLA in healthy donors. Sequenced by immunoSEQ multiplex PCR; TCRdb stores in-frame clones only, minus some. The profile shows 35,000 to 45,000 clones, about 73% of them singletons. What was sequenced was PBMCs. The receptors stem from a woman aged 30 to 39 in good health and CMV-seronegative. The CDR3 runs from the conserved cysteine through the conserved F or W. The order of the fields is J gene, clone size, D gene, V gene, CDR3 protein, CDR3 DNA. A D gene is named only where the DNA matches it firmly. Clone size is stated in some rows and not others, as once, few, many or a class when expanded.

TRBJ2-1,few,TRBD2,TRBV19,CASSIGGENEQFF,TGTGCCAGTAGTATTGGGGGGGAGAATGAGCAGTTCTTC
TRBJ2-7,-,TRBD2,TRBV13,CASSDQAGGHSYEQYF,TGTGCCAGCAGCGATCAAGCGGGGGGGCACTCCTACGAGCAGTACTTC
TRBJ2-3,-,-,TRBV7-2,CASSLYTDTQYF,TGTGCCAGCAGCTTATACACAGATACGCAGTATTTT
TRBJ1-1,-,-,TRBV2,CAWSTIMNTEAFF,TGTGCCTGGAGCACAATAATGAACACTGAAGCTTTCTTT
TRBJ2-5,-,TRBD1,TRBV4-2,CASSQDRGRETQYF,TGTGCCAGCAGCCAAGACAGGGGGCGTGAGACCCAGTACTTC
TRBJ1-1,-,-,TRBV7-8,CASSYQTMNTEAFF,TGTGCCAGCAGCTACCAGACAATGAACACTGAAGCTTTCTTT
TRBJ2-6,few,TRBD2,TRBV4-1,CASSQGEYRGLAGDNVLTF,TGCGCCAGCAGCCAAGGGGAGTATCGGGGACTAGCGGGAGACAACGTCCTGACTTTC
TRBJ1-4,once,-,TRBV5-3,CARSFMAQAAGELFF,TGTGCCAGAAGCTTCATGGCGCAGGCGGCAGGGGAACTGTTTTTT
TRBJ2-3,-,TRBD2,TRBV9,CASSVGTSTADTQYF,TGTGCCAGCAGCGTAGGGACTAGTACCGCGGATACGCAGTATTTT
TRBJ2-5,-,TRBD2,TRBV6-6,CASSYVPSGDETQYF,TGTGCCAGCAGTTACGTGCCTAGCGGTGACGAGACCCAGTACTTC
TRBJ2-1,-,-,TRBV27,CASSFGGDNEQFF,TGTGCCAGCAGTTTCGGGGGAGACAATGAGCAGTTCTTC
TRBJ1-1,many,TRBD1,TRBV18,CASSPDLTGGIGEAFF,TGTGCCAGCTCACCAGATCTGACAGGGGGCATTGGTGAAGCTTTCTTT